This T cell receptor beta chain is drawn from a study of OX40 agonist ivuxolimab in advanced cancers. The overall study: A diagnosis of hepatocellular carcinoma, melanoma, renal cell or head and neck cancer was present in dose-escalation patients. Partial responses were recorded for three patients, including one with hepatocellular carcinoma and two with cutaneous melanoma.

Sequenced by immunoSEQ multiplex PCR; TCRdb stores in-frame clones only, minus some. The sample yields around 97,000 clones, about 84% seen once. CDR1 is SNHLY and CDR2 is FYNNEI in the germline V gene. Trimming took off 3 bases at V and 4 bases at J, with 6 bases between the two ends. The length of the CDR3 is 12 residues. This TCR derives from an adult with an advanced solid tumor such as melanoma, head and neck, liver or kidney cancer. The specimen comprised CD4+ or CD8+ T cells sorted from blood, sampled in a trial of the OX40 agonist ivuxolimab. The J gene is TRBJ1-2, the V gene TRBV2; D unresolved. CDR3 coding DNA: TGTGCCAGCAGTGAGTACCTCTATGGCTACACCTTC. It translates to CASSEYLYGYTF.